These 30 T cell receptor beta chains came from one sample sequenced in a study of blood T cell repertoires in COVID-19. Assay: immunoSEQ multiplex PCR; the TCRdb copy retains only in-frame clones and omits some. The sample carries about 220,000 clones, 85% to 90% recorded once. Specimen: PBMCs or T cells enriched from blood (not recorded which). The source is a woman between 45 and 60 years old with acute COVID-19.

This rearrangement joins TRBV7-3 to TRBJ2-1; D gene ambiguous. Germline V gene lookup returns CDR1 SGHTA and CDR2 FQGTGA. CDR3 length: 15 amino acids. V lost 0 bases to trimming and J lost 3 bases, with 9 bases between them. The CDR3 here is CASSLTFTSYNEQFF. DNA for the CDR3: TGTGCCAGCAGCTTAACGTTTACGAGCTACAATGAGCAGTTCTTC.

The rearrangement uses TRBV27 and TRBJ1-1; TRBD1 matches 9 bases. J gave up 4 bases and V 2 bases, and 8 bases lay outside the gene matches. CDR1 is MNHEY, CDR2 SMNVEV, per germline (reference sequence). This CDR3 region has 16 residues. CDR3 sequence: CASSLGQGFGGTEAFF. The CDR3 DNA reads as TGTGCCAGCAGTTTAGGACAGGGGTTCGGTGGCACTGAAGCTTTCTTT.

V gene TRBV27 combines with J gene TRBJ2-5; tentative D call: TRBD2 (6 bases). Germline V gene sequence: CDR1 MNHEY, CDR2 SMNVEV (reference sequence). This CDR3 spans 16 amino acids. The V and J ends lost 4 bases and 6 bases respectively, with 21 bases between them. The CDR3 sequence is CASSSLGLPGRKTQYF. As DNA, the CDR3 is TGTGCCAGCAGTTCCCTCGGACTACCGGGACGGAAGACCCAGTACTTC.

The CDR3 DNA reads TGTGCCAGTAGTCGACAGGGGGGTTATCAGCCCCAGCATTTT. Translation gives CASSRQGGYQPQHF. The chain uses TRBV19 and TRBJ1-5; 9 bases are shared with TRBD1. The V and J ends lost 5 bases and 5 bases, in that order; junction bases with no gene match: 4. This CDR3 is built from 14 residues. The germline V gene encodes CDR1 LNHDA and CDR2 SQIVND (reference sequence).

The rearrangement links TRBV29-1 to TRBJ1-1, with D tentatively TRBD1 (5 bases). The CDR3 runs 12 residues. Germline lookup yields CDR1 SQVTM and CDR2 ANQGSEA. V shed 7 bases and J shed 1 base, with 10 bases lying between them. CDR3 protein: CSGRQTNTEAFF. In DNA form, the CDR3 reads TGCAGCGGAAGACAGACGAACACTGAAGCTTTCTTT.

The rearrangement links TRBV7-2 to TRBJ2-2; 9 nucleotides line up with TRBD2. J lost 8 bases, V lost 3 bases, and 4 bases had no gene match. This CDR3 is built from 14 residues. Germline V gene data show CDR1 as SGHTA and CDR2 as FQGNSA. CDR3 nucleotides: TGTGCCAGCAGCTTGCTAGCGGGGCCGGGGGAGCTGTTTTTT. Its protein is CASSLLAGPGELFF.

V is TRBV5-1 and J is TRBJ2-3; the D gene is possibly TRBD1 (5 bases). CDR3 length equals 14 residues. CDR1 and CDR2 from the germline V gene are SGHRS and YFSETQ. V was trimmed by 1 base and J by 4 bases, leaving 10 bases between them. The CDR3 reads CASSLMVGADTQYF. CDR3 DNA sequence: TGCGCCAGCAGCTTGATGGTAGGGGCAGATACGCAGTATTTT.

The chain carries TRBV4-2 and TRBJ2-2, with TRBD1 identical over 8 bases. The junction had 4 bases not matched to a gene; V was cut back by 6 bases and J by 1 base. Germline CDR1 is LGHNA and CDR2 is YNFKEQ. The CDR3 consists of 15 residues. The chain's CDR3 is CASSTGTGNTGELFF. The CDR3, as DNA: TGTGCCAGCAGTACCGGGACAGGGAACACCGGGGAGCTGTTTTTT.

The chain combines TRBV7-8 with TRBJ2-2; 10 nucleotides agree with TRBD1. Germline values: CDR1 SGHVS, CDR2 FQNEAQ. The CDR3 contains 15 residues. Losses at the gene ends were 7 bases for V and 4 bases for J; bases not matched to a gene: 6. The CDR3 region has the DNA TGTGCCAGCAACCGACAGGGGGCGGGCACCGGGGAGCTGTTTTTT. This gives the protein CASNRQGAGTGELFF.

This chain connects TRBV6-1 to TRBJ1-1; unclear D gene. The V gene lost 2 bases and the J gene lost 5 bases, with 9 bases spanning the gap. The CDR3 runs to 13 residues. CDR1 is MNHNS, CDR2 SASEGT, per germline. This CDR3 is CASSEQEGTEAFF. The CDR3 coding sequence is TGTGCCAGCAGTGAACAGGAAGGAACTGAAGCTTTCTTT.

The V and J genes are TRBV27 and TRBJ2-6, with D possibly matching TRBD2 (5 bases). Germline loops: CDR1 MNHEY, CDR2 SMNVEV (reference sequence). The V end lost 5 bases, the J end lost 1 base, and 18 bases lay between the germline ends. CDR3 length: 18 residues. The CDR3 nucleotides are TGTGCCAGCAGTCCCCGCGGGTTGCAAGCTTCTGGGGCCAACGTCCTGACTTTC. Translating gives CASSPRGLQASGANVLTF.

The chain carries TRBV28 and TRBJ1-1; 10 positions match TRBD1. The CDR3 has 15 amino acids. Germline V gene data show CDR1 as MDHEN and CDR2 as SYDVKM. After removal of 6 bases from V and 4 bases from J, the junction contained 8 bases not matched to a gene. The CDR3, as DNA: TGTGCCAGCAGGACAGGGGGCGAATTGCGCACTGAAGCTTTCTTT. Encoded protein: CASRTGGELRTEAFF.

The chain combines TRBV24-1 with TRBJ2-1; 7 bases map to TRBD2. Germline CDR1 reads KGHDR; CDR2 reads SFDVKD. V was pared by 3 bases and J by 12 bases, with 13 bases of the junction left unmatched. The CDR3 has 15 residues. CDR3 in amino acids: CATSDPSRGEEWQFF. DNA of the CDR3: TGTGCCACCAGTGATCCCTCTCGGGGGGAAGAGTGGCAGTTCTTC.

The rearrangement uses TRBV2 and TRBJ1-2; tentative D call: TRBD1 (5 bases). The V gene's germline CDR1 is SNHLY and CDR2 FYNNEI. The CDR3 has 15 amino acids. V was clipped by 7 bases and J by 2 bases, with 17 bases between them. The CDR3 region has the DNA TGTGCCAGCACCTTTAACCTCCAGGGAAACTATGGCTACACCTTC. It translates to CASTFNLQGNYGYTF.

This clone is a singleton in its sample. J is TRBJ1-1 and V is TRBV7-9; D might be TRBD1 (6 bases). Germline assignment: CDR1 SEHNR and CDR2 FQNEAQ (reference sequence). The CDR3 is 12 residues long. The V end lost 5 bases, the J end lost 7 bases, and 11 bases lay between the germline ends. DNA of the CDR3: TGTGCCAGCAGCCGTCCACAGGGTGAAGCTTTCTTT. Amino acids: CASSRPQGEAFF.

This clone was detected only once. The rearrangement uses TRBV4-1 and TRBJ1-2; tentatively, D is TRBD1 (5 bases). In germline, CDR1 is MGHRA, CDR2 YSYEKL. The length of the CDR3 is 15 residues. V shed 0 bases and J shed 8 bases, with 16 bases lying between them. CDR3 nucleotides: TGCGCCAGCAGCCAAGATCACGGGGGAGGGAGCGGCTACACCTTC. Encoded protein: CASSQDHGGGSGYTF.

The V and J genes are TRBV7-2 and TRBJ2-3; 9 positions agree with TRBD2. Germline loops: CDR1 SGHTA, CDR2 FQGNSA. The CDR3 loop spans 17 amino acids. J was trimmed by 0 bases and V by 1 base; bases with no gene match: 5. The CDR3 region is CASSLVAGGPSTDTQYF. The CDR3 nucleotides are TGTGCCAGCAGCTTAGTGGCGGGAGGGCCTAGCACAGATACGCAGTATTTT.

V and J are TRBV2 and TRBJ2-7; TRBD2 matches at 8 bases. Per the germline V gene, CDR1 is SNHLY and CDR2 is FYNNEI. The V and J ends lost 3 bases and 12 bases, in that order; junction bases with no gene match: 13. The CDR3 runs 14 residues. The CDR3 DNA is TGTGCCAGCAGTGATACGTATACTAGCGGTTTCGCGTACTTC. It translates to CASSDTYTSGFAYF.

The rearrangement links TRBV5-4 to TRBJ2-7, with 10 nucleotides matching TRBD2. Germline assignment: CDR1 SGHNT and CDR2 YYREEE (reference sequence). The CDR3 runs 14 residues. Trimming removed 4 bases from V and 5 bases from J; junction bases left unmatched: 6. This chain's CDR3 is CASSGSGTSDEQYF. The CDR3 DNA is TGTGCCAGCAGCGGATCCGGGACTAGCGACGAGCAGTACTTC.

This chain joins TRBV6-5 and TRBJ2-3; weak D call: TRBD1 (6 bases). Trimming removed 0 bases at V and 14 bases at J, with 18 bases between. There are 14 residues in the CDR3. Germline CDR1 and CDR2: MNHEY and SVGAGI. CDR3 DNA: TGTGCCAGCAGTTACTCAGACAGGTCCTCAGCAGCGTATTTT. It is translated as CASSYSDRSSAAYF.

The V call is TRBV9, the J call TRBJ2-5, with D unclear. The CDR3 is 15 residues long. From germline, CDR1 is SGDLS and CDR2 YYNGEE. Trimming took off 0 bases at V and 2 bases at J, with 11 bases between the two ends. CDR3 in amino acids: CASSVGWASQETQYF. The CDR3 bases are TGTGCCAGCAGCGTAGGGTGGGCATCTCAAGAGACCCAGTACTTC. Combining the CDR3 with reference TRBV9 and TRBJ2-5 gives the whole variable domain DSGVTQTPKHLITATGQRVTLRCSPRSGDLSVYWYQQSLDQGLQFLIQYYNGEERAKGNILERFSAQQFPDLHSELNLSSLELGDSALYFCASSVGWASQETQYFGPGTRLLVL.

This clone was seen a few times. The CDR3 is CASSPGTGTVDEQFF. In nucleotides, the CDR3 is TGTGCCAGCAGCCCAGGGACAGGGACGGTCGATGAGCAGTTCTTC. The genes are TRBV5-6 and TRBJ2-1; TRBD1 matches 9 bases. Looked up from germline, CDR1 is SGHDT and CDR2 is YYEEEE. The V gene end was trimmed by 4 bases and the J gene end by 8 bases; junction bases not matched to a gene: 10. CDR3 length equals 15 residues.

The chain carries TRBV6-1 and TRBJ2-5; 11 nucleotides line up with TRBD2. Germline CDR1 is MNHNS and CDR2 is SASEGT. The CDR3 totals 16 residues. The V segment lost 2 bases and the J segment 1 base; nucleotides outside the gene matches: 3. CDR3 amino acids: CASSELAGGPQETQYF. CDR3 nucleotides: TGTGCCAGCAGTGAACTAGCGGGAGGACCCCAAGAGACCCAGTACTTC.

V usage is TRBV7-3 and J usage is TRBJ1-1; D not resolved. This CDR3 is 14 amino acids long. V lost 1 base, J lost 4 bases, and 10 bases lay in between. Germline V gene sequence: CDR1 SGHTA, CDR2 FQGTGA. The CDR3 spells CASSLKAGVTEAFF. CDR3 bases: TGTGCCAGCAGCTTAAAGGCCGGGGTCACTGAAGCTTTCTTT.

CDR3 coding DNA: TGCAGTGCTAGTTTACTAGCCCAAGAGACCCAGTACTTC. Its protein is CSASLLAQETQYF. The V and J genes are TRBV20-1 and TRBJ2-5; the D gene is possibly TRBD2 (6 bases). Germline-derived CDR1 and CDR2 are DFQATT and SNEGSKA (reference sequence). The V gene lost 3 bases and the J gene lost 1 base, with 9 bases spanning the gap. CDR3 size: 13 residues.

The gene calls are TRBV5-1 and TRBJ2-1, with D uncertain. V was pared by 1 base and J by 2 bases, with 7 bases between. The CDR3 sequence is 14 residues long. Germline assignment: CDR1 SGHRS and CDR2 YFSETQ. CDR3 sequence reads: CASSLTLTYNEQFF. In DNA form, the CDR3 reads TGCGCCAGCAGCTTGACTCTGACCTACAATGAGCAGTTCTTC. The variable domain in full, completed from reference TRBV5-1 and TRBJ2-1, reads KAGVTQTPRYLIKTRGQQVTLSCSPISGHRSVSWYQQTPGQGLQFLFEYFSETQRNKGNFPGRFSGRQFSNSRSEMNVSTLELGDSALYLCASSLTLTYNEQFFGPGTRLTVL.

The V and J genes are TRBV28 and TRBJ1-1, with D hard to call. In germline, CDR1 is MDHEN, CDR2 SYDVKM. V gave up 3 bases and J gave up 5 bases, with 7 bases separating them. The CDR3 contains 12 residues. The CDR3 nucleotides read TGTGCCAGCAGTTTGTCCGGGACTGAAGCTTTCTTT. Residues: CASSLSGTEAFF. Combining the CDR3 with reference TRBV28 and TRBJ1-1 gives the whole variable domain DVKVTQSSRYLVKRTGEKVFLECVQDMDHENMFWYRQDPGLGLRLIYFSYDVKMKEKGDIPEGYSVSREKKERFSLILESASTNQTSMYLCASSLSGTEAFFGQGTRLTVV.

The genes are TRBV7-2 and TRBJ2-5; D may be TRBD2 (5 bases). CDR1 and CDR2 from the germline V gene are SGHTA and FQGNSA. The CDR3 has 14 residues. The V end was cut by 4 bases, the J end by 5 bases, with 14 bases between. CDR3 sequence (DNA): TGTGCCAGCAGCTCCGCGGGCGCCCAGGAGACCCAGTACTTC. The encoded protein is CASSSAGAQETQYF.

Worth noting for this clone: This sample also contains other DNA sequences that code for the same CDR3. The rearrangement uses TRBV7-9 and TRBJ2-3; no reliable D call. V lost 5 bases, J lost 0 bases, and 3 bases lay in between. Germline CDR1 is SEHNR and CDR2 is FQNEAQ (reference sequence). The CDR3 extends over 12 amino acids. The CDR3 loop is CASSLSTDTQYF. Here the CDR3 DNA reads TGTGCCAGCAGCCTGAGCACAGATACGCAGTATTTT.

The chain couples TRBV5-6 to TRBJ2-5; TRBD2 matches 14 bases. The germline gives CDR1 SGHDT, CDR2 YYEEEE. V shed 4 bases, J shed 2 bases, and the junction held 4 bases outside the gene matches. This CDR3 has 16 residues. CDR3 nucleotide sequence: TGTGCCAGCAGCATCCGACTAGCGGGAGGGCAAGAGACCCAGTACTTC. Translation gives CASSIRLAGGQETQYF. The full variable domain, with the rest looked up from reference TRBV5-6 and TRBJ2-5, is DAGVTQSPTHLIKTRGQQVTLRCSPKSGHDTVSWYQQALGQGPQFIFQYYEEEERQRGNFPDRFSGHQFPNYSSELNVNALLLGDSALYLCASSIRLAGGQETQYFGPGTRLLVL.